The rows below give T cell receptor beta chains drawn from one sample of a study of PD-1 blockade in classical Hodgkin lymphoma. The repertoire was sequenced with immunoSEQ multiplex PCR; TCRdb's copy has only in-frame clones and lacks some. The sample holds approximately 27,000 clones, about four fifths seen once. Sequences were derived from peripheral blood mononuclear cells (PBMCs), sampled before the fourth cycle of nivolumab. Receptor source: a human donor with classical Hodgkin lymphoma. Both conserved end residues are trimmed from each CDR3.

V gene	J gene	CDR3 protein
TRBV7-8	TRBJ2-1	ASSLTRDFSNEQF
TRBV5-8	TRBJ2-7	ASSFGSTYEQY
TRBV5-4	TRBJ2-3	ASSSQGTDTQY
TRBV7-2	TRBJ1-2	ASSFFPPGRYGYT
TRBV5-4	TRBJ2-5	ASSFLAGGRETQY
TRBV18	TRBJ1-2	ASSVFQGAHGYT
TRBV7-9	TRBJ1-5	ASSLGSLSESNQPQH
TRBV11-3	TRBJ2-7	ASSFGRGTKDEQY
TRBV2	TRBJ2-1	ASSDLQEKNEQF
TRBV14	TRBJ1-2	ASSQGSGYYGYT
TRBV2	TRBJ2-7	ASSDIRGALLNEQY
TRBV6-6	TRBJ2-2	ATNLAGTGELF
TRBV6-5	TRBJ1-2	ASSYSEGYYGYT
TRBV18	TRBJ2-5	ASSPLSTWAQETQY
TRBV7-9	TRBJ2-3	ASSLAQAVMFSTDTQY
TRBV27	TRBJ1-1	ASSPGGVTEAF
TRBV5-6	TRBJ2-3	ASSHVMKGRTDTQY
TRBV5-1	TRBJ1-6	ASSLAGGTLH
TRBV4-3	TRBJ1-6	ASSLQGGESPLH
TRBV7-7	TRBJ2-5	ASSPGRAIKETQY
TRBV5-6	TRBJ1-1	ASSLVGRTEAF
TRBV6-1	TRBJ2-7	ASSAGQGAHEQY
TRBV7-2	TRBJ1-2	ASSQKPRGNYT
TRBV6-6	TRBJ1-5	ASSLGGGQPQH
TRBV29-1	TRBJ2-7	SVEVYNEQY
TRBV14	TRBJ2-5	ASSLSGGTLLGQETQY
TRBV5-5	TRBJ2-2	ASSYRPNTGELF
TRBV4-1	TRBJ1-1	ASSPRPRGYTEAF
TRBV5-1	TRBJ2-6	ASRRNQGYLPGANVLT
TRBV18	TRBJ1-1	ASSLQRGDTEAF
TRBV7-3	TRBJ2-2	ASSLTGRTGELF
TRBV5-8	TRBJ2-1	ASSLVGSSSYNEQF
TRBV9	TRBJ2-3	ASSVIAGGRDTQY
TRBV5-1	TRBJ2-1	ASRGTSGGNNEQF
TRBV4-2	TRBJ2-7	ASSPTSEDYEQY
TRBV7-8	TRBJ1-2	ASSLGTGPGYGYT
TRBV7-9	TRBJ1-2	ASSVSGDIYGYT
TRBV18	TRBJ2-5	ASSPEGRQETQY
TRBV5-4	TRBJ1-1	ASSSPHKNTEAF
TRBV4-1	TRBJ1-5	ASSQTDRFSNQPQH
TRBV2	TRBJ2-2	ASRLAGGNTGELF
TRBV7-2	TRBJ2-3	ASSLEPLAGVDTQY
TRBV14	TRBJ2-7	ASSLRLAGGSSYEQY
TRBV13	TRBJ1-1	ASSYRSGTGPEAF
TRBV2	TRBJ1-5	ASSKDRQGQPQH
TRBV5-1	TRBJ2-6	ASSTSGGPGANVLT
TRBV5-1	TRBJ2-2	ASSSRDPSPGELF
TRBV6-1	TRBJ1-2	ASSDEVYGYT
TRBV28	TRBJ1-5	ASSFPDRANQPQH
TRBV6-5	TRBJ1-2	ASSSTQVYSGYT
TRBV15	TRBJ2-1	ATSRDHQGDEQF
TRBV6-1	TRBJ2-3	ASLRLAGGADTQY
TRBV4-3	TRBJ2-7	ASSQSPGQGAYEQY
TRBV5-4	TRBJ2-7	ASSPIVRGLPYEQY
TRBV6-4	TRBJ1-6	ASRAGTGGSPLH